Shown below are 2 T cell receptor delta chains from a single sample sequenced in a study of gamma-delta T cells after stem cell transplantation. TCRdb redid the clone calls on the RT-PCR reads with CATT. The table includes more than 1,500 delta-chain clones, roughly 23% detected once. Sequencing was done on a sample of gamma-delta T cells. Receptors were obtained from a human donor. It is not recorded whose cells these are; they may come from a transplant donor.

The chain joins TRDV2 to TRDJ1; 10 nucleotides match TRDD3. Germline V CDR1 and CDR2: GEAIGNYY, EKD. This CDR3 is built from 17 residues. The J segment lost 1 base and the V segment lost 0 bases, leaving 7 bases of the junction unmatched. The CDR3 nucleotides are TGTGCCTGTGACACCTTACTGGGGGATGGAATCACCGATAAACTCATCTTT. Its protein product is CACDTLLGDGITDKLIF.

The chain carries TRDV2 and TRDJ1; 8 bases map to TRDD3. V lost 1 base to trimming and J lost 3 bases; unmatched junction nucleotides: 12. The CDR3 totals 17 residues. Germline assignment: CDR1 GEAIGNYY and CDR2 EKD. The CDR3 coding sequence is TGTGCCTGTGACACTTTGGGTTGGGGGATTTCATCCGATAAACTCATCTTT. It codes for CACDTLGWGISSDKLIF.